This T cell receptor (beta chain) was recorded in a study of OX40 agonist ivuxolimab in advanced cancers. Looking at the study overall: Ivuxolimab, an agonist antibody against OX40 (CD134), was given to patients.

The CDR3 contains 13 residues. Trimming removed 3 bases from V and 2 bases from J, with 8 bases in between. The germline CDR1 and CDR2 sequences are LNHNV and YYDKDF (reference sequence). Sequencing was performed with immunoSEQ multiplex PCR; in TCRdb, only in-frame clones are kept and a portion is missing. The profile covers 14,000 or so clones, with 65% to 85% appearing a single time and approximately 18% taken by the ten largest. Blood draws occurred at baseline, cycle 4 day 1, and cycle 7 day 1. The sample consisted of CD4+ or CD8+ T cells sorted from blood, taken in a trial of the OX40 agonist ivuxolimab. The source of this sequence is an adult with an advanced solid tumor such as melanoma, head and neck, liver or kidney cancer. The rearrangement links TRBV15 to TRBJ2-7; D remains unclear. DNA of the CDR3: TGTGCCACCAGCAGCGGCGGAACCTACGAGCAGTACTTC. It yields the protein CATSSGGTYEQYF.